This entry features one T cell receptor (beta chain) sequence. Its recognized antigen is unknown. Base qualities were left out, and no much larger clone turns up one base away. This record belongs to a study of shared clonotypes between healthy human individuals (dated by TCRdb to 2020 to 2021). Regarding the study in general: A few men and two women, aged 18 to 49 years, made up the cohort. For each donor, CD4 naive and CD4 memory were each given three plates, CD8 naive was given two plates, and CD8 memory was given one plate. Blood TCR repertoires of a handful of healthy adults were deeply sequenced to estimate repertoire size and the extent of clonotype sharing between individuals. Libraries were prepared and TCR repertoires were sequenced by different laboratories using diverse techniques, in order to increase sequencing depth and limit assay-specific biases. Per donor, leukapheresis produced somewhere between about 0.8 and 9 billion PBMCs. Study-wide conclusions, independent of this receptor: Larger estimated clonotype richness was generally found for naive subsets than for memory subsets. Sampling was limited to blood, and TCR repertoires in tissue likely differ from TCR repertoires in blood. When several donors were compared, the shared fraction of clonotypes was about 5.5% for naive CD4, roughly 3.4% for naive CD8, 2% to 2.5% for memory CD4, and approximately 0.4% for memory CD8. Compared with non-shared clonotypes, clonotypes shared by all four sorted-subset donors had higher generation probabilities. Pairwise subsampling indicated that sequencing depth was expected to affect the degree of clonotype sharing among donors. Rarefaction of sorted-subset datasets indicated incomplete sequencing despite the large sequencing depth. The small number of donors limited the genetic and exposure-history diversity represented.

Healthy HIV-negative adults with no recently reported acute infections or vaccinations were included as donors. All donors were Caucasian adults living in Nashville, Tennessee, USA. CD4+ T cells were enriched through magnetic negative selection, after which naive cells were positively selected on CD45RA and the remaining negative fraction served as the memory subset. Blood was collected by leukapheresis, and PBMCs were isolated by Ficoll-Histopaque density gradient centrifugation and then cryopreserved in liquid nitrogen vapor phase. Analytical flow cytometry was used to check the purity and quantity of each magnetically sorted T cell population. Genomic DNA was isolated from every sorted fraction and measured by UV absorbance on a Nanodrop 2000c. Using the deep immunoSEQ assay, TCR CDR3 regions were amplified from genomic DNA by multiplex PCR. For each cell subset, the extracted genomic DNA was distributed evenly across all wells of several immunoSEQ 96-well plates, and each plate served as one replicate. For sorted subsets, roughly 0.2 ug genomic DNA, equal to about 30,000 T cell genomes, was loaded into each replicate PCR. Purified libraries were quantified with a Qubit 3.0 fluorometer, sized on a Bioanalyzer 2100, and re-quantified with the KAPA Library Quantification kit. Every immunoSEQ 96-well plate was sequenced on a separate single-read 150-cycle Illumina NextSeq 550 flow cell. The source study handled its data this way. Because only junctional sequences without quality scores were contained in the immunoSEQ output, filtering matching that applied to full-length reads could not be performed. Sequences were annotated with PyIR, a Python wrapper for IgBLAST v1.9, and V/J genes and CDR3 were assigned using IMGT germline references. Reads were removed for weak V/J assignments (E-value above 1e-6), missing CDR3, stop codons, out-of-frame junctions, or ambiguous translated residues. V3J clonotypes were defined as sequences sharing an identical inferred V gene, J gene, and CDR3 amino acid sequence. Percentage overlap between repertoires was computed as shared unique clonotypes divided by the size of the smaller repertoire. Richness of each repertoire was evaluated using RTK rarefaction, the Chao1 estimator, and Recon v2.1 estimates of unobserved clonotypes. Generation probabilities for all TCRbeta clonotypes obtained by the gDNA method from several donors were computed using OLGA. In its TCRdb copy, this immuneACCESS table keeps in-frame sequences only and misses some clones. Where compared with another copy, unresolved V genes explain less than half of these, and the others have no known cause. The DNA was the basis for D and trimming; V, J and clone size are from that table. The sample contains approximately 530,000 clones, roughly 95% of them found a single time. The ten largest clones add up to approximately 0.06% of the sample.

Cut back by 5 bases and 7 bases, the V and J ends lie 14 bases apart. Reading the germline V gene gives CDR1 SNHLY and CDR2 FYNNEI. The CDR3 numbers 14 residues from cysteine through phenylalanine. Only the CDR3 part of the read is kept: 42 bases, read in frame from the first base. The sequence came from a woman aged 30 to 39 in good health. Sequencing was done on a sample of naive CD4+ T cells sorted from blood. The cell subset or site label on this specimen signifies: CD45RA+ positively selected. The chain is made from TRBV2 and TRBJ1-4; the D gene cannot be resolved reliably. The nucleotides read TGTGCCAGCAGTCCAGAAACTGCAGGTGAAAAACTGTTTTTT. This encodes CASSPETAGEKLFF.